This T cell receptor beta chain was documented in a study of cytomegalovirus exposure and HLA in healthy donors. Study-level background: From 150 million to 200 million T cells, an earlier analysis saw approximately 110 million unique TCR beta sequences.

This CDR3 has 19 amino acids. V was trimmed by 8 bases and J by 0 bases, leaving 28 bases between them. Germline V gene lookup returns CDR1 SGHAT and CDR2 FQDESV (reference sequence). Regarding the study as a whole: Later work found most CMV-associated TCR beta chains apparently HLA-restricted. Later analysis suggested links between common viral pathogens and several top significant clusters.

Researchers ran the PCR with 60 Vbeta and 13 Jbeta primers. In the original processing: In a later analysis, of roughly 73 million unique beta chains, 9 million to 11 million appeared in at least two donors. Clones were read by immunoSEQ multiplex PCR, and TCRdb kept only the in-frame ones, dropping some. Clonal size and the V and J genes are those of that table, whereas D and trimming came from the DNA. The sample has about 160,000 clones; 71% are singletons. This clone was picked up a small number of times. Its antigen is not known. The sample taken for sequencing was PBMCs. The chain has TRBV11-1 and TRBJ2-5; D is possibly TRBD1 (6 bases). This clonotype was obtained from a woman in her twenties or thirties in good health and CMV-seronegative. The CDR3 reads CASFPGAIFNSGNQETQYF. The CDR3 nucleotides read TGTGCCAGCTTCCCAGGGGCCATATTCAACAGTGGTAACCAAGAGACCCAGTACTTC. The complete variable domain, with remaining parts taken from reference TRBV11-1 and TRBJ2-5, reads EAEVAQSPRYKITEKSQAVAFWCDPISGHATLYWYRQILGQGPELLVQFQDESVVDDSQLPKDRFSAERLKGVDSTLKIQPAELGDSAMYLCASFPGAIFNSGNQETQYFGPGTRLLVL.